This T cell receptor (beta chain) originates from a study of beta chain features in type 1 diabetes. CDR3 size: 12 residues. Deletions cut 6 bases from V and 2 bases from J, with 7 bases between. Germline V CDR1 and CDR2: LNHDA, SQIVND (reference sequence). Whole-study findings and limits: HLA effects on TCRB rearrangement stayed unresolved here.

For this clone: Antigen: not known.

cDNA synthesis used the whole RNA isolate, giving expressed TCRB sequences. Clones were sequenced by immunoSEQ multiplex PCR, and TCRdb holds only the in-frame ones, with some missing. The sample lists around 350,000 clones; around an eighth were seen once. The chain employs TRBV19 and TRBJ1-2; the D is unclear. This clonotype originated in a man aged 18 to 29 in good health. The specimen was naive CD4+ T cells from blood. In DNA form, the CDR3 reads TGTGCCAGTAGACGCGGGAACTATGGCTACACCTTC. It translates to CASRRGNYGYTF.